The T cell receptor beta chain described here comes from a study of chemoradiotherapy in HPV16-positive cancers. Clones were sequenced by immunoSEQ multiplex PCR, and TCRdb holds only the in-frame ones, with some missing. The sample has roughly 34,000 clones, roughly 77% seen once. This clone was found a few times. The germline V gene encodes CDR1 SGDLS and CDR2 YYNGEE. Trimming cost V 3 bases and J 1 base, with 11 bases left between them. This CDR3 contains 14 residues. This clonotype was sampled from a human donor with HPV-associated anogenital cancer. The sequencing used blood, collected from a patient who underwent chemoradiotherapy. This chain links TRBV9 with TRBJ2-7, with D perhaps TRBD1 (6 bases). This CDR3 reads CASSAGRGSYEQYF. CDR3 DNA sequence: TGTGCCAGCAGCGCAGGCAGGGGATCCTACGAGCAGTACTTC.